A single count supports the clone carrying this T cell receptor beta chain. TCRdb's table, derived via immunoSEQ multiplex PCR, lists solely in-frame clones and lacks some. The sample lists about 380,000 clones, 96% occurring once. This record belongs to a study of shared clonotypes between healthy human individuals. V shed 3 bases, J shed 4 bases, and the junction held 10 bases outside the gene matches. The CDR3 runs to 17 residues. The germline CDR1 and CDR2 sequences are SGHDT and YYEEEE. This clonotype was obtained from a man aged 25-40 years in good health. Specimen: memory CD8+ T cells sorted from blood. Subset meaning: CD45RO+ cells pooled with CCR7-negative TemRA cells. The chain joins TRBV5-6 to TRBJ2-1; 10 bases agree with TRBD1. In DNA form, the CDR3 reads TGTGCCAGCAGCTCCGGGACAGGGGTAAGATGGTACAATGAGCAGTTCTTC. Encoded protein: CASSSGTGVRWYNEQFF. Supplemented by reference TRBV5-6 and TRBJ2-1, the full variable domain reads DAGVTQSPTHLIKTRGQQVTLRCSPKSGHDTVSWYQQALGQGPQFIFQYYEEEERQRGNFPDRFSGHQFPNYSSELNVNALLLGDSALYLCASSSGTGVRWYNEQFFGPGTRLTVL.